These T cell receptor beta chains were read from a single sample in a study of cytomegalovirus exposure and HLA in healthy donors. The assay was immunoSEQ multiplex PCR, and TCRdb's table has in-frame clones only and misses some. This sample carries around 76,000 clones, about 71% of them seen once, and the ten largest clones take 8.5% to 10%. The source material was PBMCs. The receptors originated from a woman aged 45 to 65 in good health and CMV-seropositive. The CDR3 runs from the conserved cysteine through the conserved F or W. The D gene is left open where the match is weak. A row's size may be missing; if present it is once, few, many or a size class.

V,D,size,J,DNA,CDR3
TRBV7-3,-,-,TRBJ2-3,TGTGCCAGCTCCGGGATCTTCACAGATACGCAGTATTTT,CASSGIFTDTQYF
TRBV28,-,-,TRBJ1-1,TGTGCCAGCAGCGGTTTGGGCTCGAGCATGAACACTGAAGCTTTCTTT,CASSGLGSSMNTEAFF
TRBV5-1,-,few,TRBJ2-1,TGCGCCAGCACCCCTTGGTCTGGCGGGAACTACAATGAGCAGTTCTTC,CASTPWSGGNYNEQFF
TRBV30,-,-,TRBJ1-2,TGTGCCTGGAGTGAGGGGGACTATGGCTACACCTTC,CAWSEGDYGYTF
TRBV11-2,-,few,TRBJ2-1,TGTGCCAGCAGAAGGGGTTCCTACAATGAGCAGTTCTTC,CASRRGSYNEQFF
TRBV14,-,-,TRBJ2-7,TGTGCCAGCTCAGGGGGGTACGAGCAGTACTTC,CASSGGYEQYF
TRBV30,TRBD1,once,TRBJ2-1,TGTGCCTGGAGTTATCACAGGGGTATGCACAATGAGCAGTTCTTC,CAWSYHRGMHNEQFF
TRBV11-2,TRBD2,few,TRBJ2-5,TGTGCCAGCAGCTTCCGACTAGCGGGAGTCCAAGAGACCCAGTACTTC,CASSFRLAGVQETQYF
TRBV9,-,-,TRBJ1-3,TGTGCCAGCGGCGCTCGGGATTTCTCTGGAAACACCATATATTTT,CASGARDFSGNTIYF
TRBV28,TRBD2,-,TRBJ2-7,TGTGCCAGCAGTTTACCGGCTAGCGGGAGTTCCTACGAGCAGTACTTC,CASSLPASGSSYEQYF
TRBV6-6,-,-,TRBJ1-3,TGTGCCAGCAGTCCTAACTCTGGAAACACCATATATTTT,CASSPNSGNTIYF
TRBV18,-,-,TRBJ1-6,TGTGCCAGCTCACCTCAGGTCCCCGGTTCACCCCTCCACTTT,CASSPQVPGSPLHF